This T cell receptor (beta chain) was retrieved from a study of vaccination and CD4 T cells after COVID-19. Treatment meaning: roughly 11-day PBMC culture with coronavirus spike peptide pools or control peptides (ViraFEST assay). Details on this clonotype: The antigen remains unidentified. A read error may produce the germline difference seen at one junction end.

The Oncomine TCR Beta short-read assay generated sequence data from the DNA of cultured CD4+ T cells. TCRdb independently ran MiXCR on the PCR reads; one entry per CDR3 protein. The data show roughly 26,000 distinct CDR3 sequences, less than 65% seen once. The material sequenced was CD4+ T cells from blood, cultured in vitro. This clonotype was obtained from a human donor who had recovered from COVID-19.

The CDR3 sequence: CASSGGTTSCEQYF. CDR3 bases: TGTGCCAGCAGCGGAGGGACTACTTCCTGCGAGCAGTACTTC. This rearrangement joins TRBV7-2 to TRBJ2-7; 7 bases are shared with TRBD2. This CDR3 is 14 amino acids long. Germline CDR1 reads SGHTA; CDR2 reads FQGNSA.